Listed below are T cell receptor beta chains from one sample, sequenced in a study of glioma-infiltrating T cells. Each CDR3 protein is one row after TCRdb ran MiXCR on the multiplex PCR reads. Altogether 170,000 or so distinct CDR3 sequences are present, over 40% being singletons, with the ten largest covering 5.2%. Sequenced material: glioma tissue, nonneoplastic brain tissue, or PBMCs (not recorded which). The receptor source for this set is a human donor with low-grade glioma or glioblastoma, undergoing nonglioma brain surgery, or in good health (not recorded which). Both conserved end residues are part of each CDR3.

j_call,v_call,cdr3_aa
TRBJ2-6,TRBV2,CASSEALWDRKGSGANVLTF
TRBJ2-5,TRBV20-1,CSASWRAKDQETQYF
TRBJ2-3,TRBV2,CASRGPPGDSGLATQYF
TRBJ2-7,TRBV6-1,CASSLPGLATYEQYF
TRBJ1-5,TRBV2,CASSDNRDKPQHF
TRBJ1-3,TRBV2,CATTGDSGNTIYF
TRBJ2-1,TRBV4-1,CASSPTGPNEQFF
TRBJ2-7,TRBV28,CASSLDPTYEQYF
TRBJ1-5,TRBV19,CASSVTGKLQPQHF
TRBJ2-7,TRBV28,CASSLAGNEQYF
TRBJ2-7,TRBV4-1,CATSSGEGYEQYF
TRBJ2-7,TRBV12-3/TRBV12-4,CASRAETSGYEQYF
TRBJ2-5,TRBV5-1,CASSWTGRQETQYF
TRBJ2-1,TRBV9,CASSVAGSGKSYNEQFF
TRBJ1-1,TRBV7-2,CASSFRADEAFF
TRBJ2-3,TRBV7-2,CASSLIAGTDTQYF
TRBJ2-1,TRBV27,CASSLDRGRYNEQFF
TRBJ2-7,TRBV3-1,CASSQDVWGRVIDEQYF
TRBJ2-1,TRBV19,CASTASGSNEQFF
TRBJ2-1,TRBV7-9,CASSLVTPINEQFF
TRBJ2-3,TRBV19,CASTPGLEIDTQYF
TRBJ2-3,TRBV28,CASSFGRQVSTDTQYF
TRBJ2-3,TRBV29-1,CSAEDSTDTQYF